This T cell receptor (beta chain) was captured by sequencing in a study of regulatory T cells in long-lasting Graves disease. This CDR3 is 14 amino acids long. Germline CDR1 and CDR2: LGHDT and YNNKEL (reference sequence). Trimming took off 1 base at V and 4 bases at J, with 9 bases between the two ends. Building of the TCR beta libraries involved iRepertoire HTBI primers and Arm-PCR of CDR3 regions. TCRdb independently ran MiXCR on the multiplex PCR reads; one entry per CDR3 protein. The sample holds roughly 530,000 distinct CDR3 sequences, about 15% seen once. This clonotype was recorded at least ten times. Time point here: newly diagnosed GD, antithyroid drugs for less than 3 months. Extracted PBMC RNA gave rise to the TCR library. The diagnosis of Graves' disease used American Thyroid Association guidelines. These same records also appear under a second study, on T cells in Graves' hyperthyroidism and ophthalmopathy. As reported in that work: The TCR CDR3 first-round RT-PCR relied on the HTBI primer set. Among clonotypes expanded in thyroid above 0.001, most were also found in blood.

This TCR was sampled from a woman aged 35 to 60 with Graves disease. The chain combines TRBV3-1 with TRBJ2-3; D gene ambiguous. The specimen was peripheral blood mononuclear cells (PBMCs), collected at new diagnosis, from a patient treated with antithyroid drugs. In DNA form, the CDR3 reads TGTGCCAGCAGCCAAGGCGAGGTCGCAGATACGCAGTATTTT. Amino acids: CASSQGEVADTQYF.